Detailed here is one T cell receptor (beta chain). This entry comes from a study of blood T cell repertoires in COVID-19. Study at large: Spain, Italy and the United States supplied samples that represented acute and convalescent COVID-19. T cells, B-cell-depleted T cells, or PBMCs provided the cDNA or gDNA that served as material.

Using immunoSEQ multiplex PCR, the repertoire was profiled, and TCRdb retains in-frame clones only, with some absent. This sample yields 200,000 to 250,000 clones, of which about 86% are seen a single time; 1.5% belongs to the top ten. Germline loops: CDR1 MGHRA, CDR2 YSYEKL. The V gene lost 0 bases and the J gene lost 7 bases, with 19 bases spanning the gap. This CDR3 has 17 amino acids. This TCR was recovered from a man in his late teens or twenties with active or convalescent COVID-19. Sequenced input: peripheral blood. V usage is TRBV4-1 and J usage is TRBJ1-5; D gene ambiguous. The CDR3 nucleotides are TGCGCCAGCAGCCAAGACATAGGCCGACCAGCGGGCCAGCCCCAGCATTTT. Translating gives CASSQDIGRPAGQPQHF.